What follows is one TCR beta chain and its context. CDR1 is LGHNA and CDR2 is YSLEER in the germline V gene. CDR3 length: 15 residues. The trim removed 3 bases at V and 3 bases at J, leaving 6 bases unmatched. The data were obtained in a study of blood T cell repertoires in COVID-19. The overall study: The cDNA or gDNA used as material had been derived from T cells, B-cell-depleted T cells, or PBMCs.

TCRdb keeps only in-frame clones here, not all; method: immunoSEQ multiplex PCR. This sample has around 87,000 clones, with roughly 90% found just once. The clonotype comes from a human donor with active COVID-19. The donor label of this sample is uncertain. Sequencing was performed on peripheral blood. The V and J genes are TRBV4-3 and TRBJ2-7; 9 positions match TRBD1. CDR3: CASSHGQGLHYEQYF. The CDR3 nucleotides are TGCGCCAGCAGCCACGGACAGGGGCTCCACTACGAGCAGTACTTC.